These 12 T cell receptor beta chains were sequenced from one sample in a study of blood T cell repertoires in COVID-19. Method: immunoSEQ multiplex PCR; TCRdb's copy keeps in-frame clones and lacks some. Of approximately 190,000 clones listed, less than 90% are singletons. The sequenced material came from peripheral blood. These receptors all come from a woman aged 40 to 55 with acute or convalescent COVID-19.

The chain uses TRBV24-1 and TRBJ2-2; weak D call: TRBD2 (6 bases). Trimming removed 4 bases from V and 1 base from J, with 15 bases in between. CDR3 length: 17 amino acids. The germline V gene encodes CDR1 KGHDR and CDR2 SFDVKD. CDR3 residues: CATSERGLLRNTGELFF. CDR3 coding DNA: TGTGCCACCAGTGAGCGGGGATTATTGAGGAACACCGGGGAGCTGTTTTTT.

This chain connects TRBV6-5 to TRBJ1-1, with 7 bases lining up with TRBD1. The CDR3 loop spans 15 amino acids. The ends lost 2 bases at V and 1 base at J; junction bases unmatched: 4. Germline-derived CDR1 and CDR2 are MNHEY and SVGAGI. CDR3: CASSYTGQSNTEAFF. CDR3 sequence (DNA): TGTGCCAGCAGTTACACGGGACAGTCGAACACTGAAGCTTTCTTT.

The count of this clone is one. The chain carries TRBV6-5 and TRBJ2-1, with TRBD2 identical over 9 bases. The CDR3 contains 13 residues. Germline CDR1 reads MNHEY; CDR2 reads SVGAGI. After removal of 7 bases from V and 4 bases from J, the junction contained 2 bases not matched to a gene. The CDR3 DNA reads TGTGCCAGCATGGCGGGAGGGTACAATGAGCAGTTCTTC. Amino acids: CASMAGGYNEQFF.

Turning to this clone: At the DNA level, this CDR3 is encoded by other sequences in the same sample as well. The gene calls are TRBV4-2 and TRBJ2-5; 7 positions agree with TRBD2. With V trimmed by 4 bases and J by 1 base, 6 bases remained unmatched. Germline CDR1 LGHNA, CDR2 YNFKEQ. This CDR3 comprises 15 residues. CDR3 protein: CASSPQRGSQETQYF. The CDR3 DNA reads TGTGCCAGCAGCCCGCAGCGGGGCTCCCAAGAGACCCAGTACTTC.

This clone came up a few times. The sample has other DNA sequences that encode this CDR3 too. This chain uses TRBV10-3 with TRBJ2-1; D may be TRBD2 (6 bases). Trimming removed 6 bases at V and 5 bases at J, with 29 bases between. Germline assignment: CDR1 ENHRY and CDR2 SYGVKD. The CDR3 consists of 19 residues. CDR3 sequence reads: CAISPERDFPYPTNNEQFF. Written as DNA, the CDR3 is TGTGCCATCAGCCCAGAAAGGGACTTCCCATACCCGACTAACAATGAGCAGTTCTTC.

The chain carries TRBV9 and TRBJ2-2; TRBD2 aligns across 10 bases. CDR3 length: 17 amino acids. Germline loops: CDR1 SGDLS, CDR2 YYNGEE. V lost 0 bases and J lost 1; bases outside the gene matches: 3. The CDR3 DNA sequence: TGTGCCAGCAGCGTAGTCAGCGGGGGGGAGAACACCGGGGAGCTGTTTTTT. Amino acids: CASSVVSGGENTGELFF.

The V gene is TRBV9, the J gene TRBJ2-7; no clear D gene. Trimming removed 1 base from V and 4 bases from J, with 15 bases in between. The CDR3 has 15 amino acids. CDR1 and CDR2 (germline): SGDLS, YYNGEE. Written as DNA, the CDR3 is TGTGCCAGCAGCGTAAGTCTGAGTGTCGGTTACGAGCAGTACTTC. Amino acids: CASSVSLSVGYEQYF.

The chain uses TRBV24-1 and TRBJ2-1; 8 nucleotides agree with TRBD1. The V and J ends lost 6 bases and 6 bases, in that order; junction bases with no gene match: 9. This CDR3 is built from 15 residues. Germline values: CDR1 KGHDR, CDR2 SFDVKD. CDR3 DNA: TGTGCCACCAGTCTCGACAGGGGATGGGGCAATGAGCAGTTCTTC. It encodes CATSLDRGWGNEQFF.

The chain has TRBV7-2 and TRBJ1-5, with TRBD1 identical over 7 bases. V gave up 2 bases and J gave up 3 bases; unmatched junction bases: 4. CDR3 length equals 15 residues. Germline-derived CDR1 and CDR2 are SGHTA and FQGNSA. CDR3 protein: CASSLMEGANQPQHF. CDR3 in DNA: TGTGCCAGCAGCTTAATGGAGGGGGCCAATCAGCCCCAGCATTTT.

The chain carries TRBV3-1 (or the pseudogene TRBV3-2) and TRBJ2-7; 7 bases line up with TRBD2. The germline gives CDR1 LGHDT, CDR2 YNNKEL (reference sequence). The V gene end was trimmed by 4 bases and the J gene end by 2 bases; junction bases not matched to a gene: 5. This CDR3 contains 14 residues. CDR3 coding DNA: TGTGCCAGCAGCCCGGCAGCGGGGACCTACGAGCAGTACTTC. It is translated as CASSPAAGTYEQYF.

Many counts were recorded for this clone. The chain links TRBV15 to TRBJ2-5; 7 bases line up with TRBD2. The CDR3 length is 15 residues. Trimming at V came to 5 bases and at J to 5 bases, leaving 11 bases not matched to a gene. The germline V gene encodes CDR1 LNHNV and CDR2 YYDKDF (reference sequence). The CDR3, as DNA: TGTGCCACCAGCTCACAGCGGGATGGGTCGGAGACCCAGTACTTC. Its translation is CATSSQRDGSETQYF.

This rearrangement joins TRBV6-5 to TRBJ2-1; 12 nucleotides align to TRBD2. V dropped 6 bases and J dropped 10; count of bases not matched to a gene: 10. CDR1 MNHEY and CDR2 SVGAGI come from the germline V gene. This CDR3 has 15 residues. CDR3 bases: TGTGCCAGCAGACCCACTAGCGGGGGGCCGGAAGAGCAGTTCTTC. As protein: CASRPTSGGPEEQFF.